The 5 T cell receptor beta chains given below trace back to one sample, sequenced in a study of technical replicates of blood from a handful of donors. Assay: immunoSEQ multiplex PCR; the TCRdb copy retains only in-frame clones and omits some. This sample has approximately 41,000 clones, with roughly 96% found just once. The sample comprised T cells isolated from PBMCs. Every receptor here comes from a human donor in good health.

The chain has TRBV6-6 and TRBJ1-5; maybe TRBD1 (6 bases). V was cut by 2 bases and J by 1 base, with 9 bases left in between. This CDR3 has 15 amino acids. Germline lookup yields CDR1 MNHNY and CDR2 SVGAGI (reference sequence). In DNA, the CDR3 is TGTGCCAGCAGTTACGAGGGGGGGAGCAATCAGCCCCAGCATTTT. Translating it yields CASSYEGGSNQPQHF.

V is TRBV4-2 and J is TRBJ1-2; TRBD1 aligns across 10 bases. Germline V gives CDR1 LGHNA, CDR2 YNFKEQ. V gave up 1 base and J gave up 6 bases; unmatched junction bases: 5. The CDR3 is made up of 15 amino acids. The CDR3 reads CASSQGRGTGDGYTF. CDR3 nucleotide sequence: TGTGCCAGCAGCCAAGGCAGAGGGACAGGGGATGGCTACACCTTC.

The sample holds a few counts of this clone. The chain has TRBV10-2 and TRBJ2-1; 9 bases agree with TRBD1. The CDR3 is 14 amino acids. Unmatched junction bases numbered 1, after V lost 3 bases and J lost 4 bases. The germline CDR1 and CDR2 sequences are WSHSY and SAAADI. The CDR3 nucleotides are TGCGCCAGCAGTGAACAGGGGGCTTACAATGAGCAGTTCTTC. Its protein is CASSEQGAYNEQFF.

This clone has only one observation. This chain connects TRBV19 to TRBJ1-2, with D hard to call. From germline, CDR1 is LNHDA and CDR2 SQIVND (reference sequence). The CDR3 loop spans 12 amino acids. Trimming stripped 3 bases from V and 8 bases from J, with 10 bases between. The CDR3 DNA reads TGTGCCAGTAGTATTAGTTCACGAGGCTACACCTTC. Translated, it gives CASSISSRGYTF. Based on the CDR3 plus reference TRBV19 and TRBJ1-2, the full variable domain is DGGITQSPKYLFRKEGQNVTLSCEQNLNHDAMYWYRQDPGQGLRLIYYSQIVNDFQKGDIAEGYSVSREKKESFPLTVTSAQKNPTAFYLCASSISSRGYTFGSGTRLTVV.

This clone was counted once. This sequence joins TRBV7-9 and TRBJ1-1; TRBD1 is a possible D gene (5 bases). V was trimmed by 0 bases and J by 9 bases, leaving 8 bases between them. Germline V gene lookup returns CDR1 SEHNR and CDR2 FQNEAQ (reference sequence). This CDR3 has 12 residues. The CDR3 region is CASSLADKKAFF. The CDR3 DNA sequence: TGTGCCAGCAGCTTAGCGGACAAGAAAGCTTTCTTT.